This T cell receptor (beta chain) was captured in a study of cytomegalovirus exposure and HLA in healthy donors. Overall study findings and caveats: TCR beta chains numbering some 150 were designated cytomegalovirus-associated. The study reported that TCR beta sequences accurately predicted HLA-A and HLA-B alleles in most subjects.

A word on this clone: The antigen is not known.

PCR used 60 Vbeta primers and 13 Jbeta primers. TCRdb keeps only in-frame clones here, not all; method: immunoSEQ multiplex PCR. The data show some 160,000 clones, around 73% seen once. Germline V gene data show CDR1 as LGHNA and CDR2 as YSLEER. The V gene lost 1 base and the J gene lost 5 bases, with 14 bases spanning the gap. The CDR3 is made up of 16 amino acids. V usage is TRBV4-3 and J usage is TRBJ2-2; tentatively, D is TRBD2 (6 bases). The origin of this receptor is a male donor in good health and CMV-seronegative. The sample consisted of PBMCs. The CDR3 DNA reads TGCGCCAGCAGCCAAGGATGGGGGGTCGGAACCGGGGAGCTGTTTTTT. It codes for CASSQGWGVGTGELFF.